A selection of T cell receptor beta chains follows, all from one sample in a study of blood T cell repertoires in COVID-19. TCRdb's table, derived via immunoSEQ multiplex PCR, lists solely in-frame clones and lacks some. This table holds some 120,000 clones, approximately 81% found once. Input material: peripheral blood. The receptors were gathered from a woman in her twenties or thirties who had recovered from COVID-19. CDR3s include the opening cysteine and the closing phenylalanine or tryptophan. D genes are given only for firm matches. The size of a clone is reported for some rows only, either as once, few or many, or as a class for expanded clones.

TRBV2	TRBJ2-5	NA	NA	14	CASSESRDQETQYF	TGTGCCAGCAGTGAAAGCAGGGATCAAGAGACCCAGTACTTC
TRBV19	TRBJ2-7	NA	TRBD2	15	CASSPGGGSLYEQYF	TGTGCCAGTAGTCCCGGTGGCGGGAGTCTATACGAGCAGTACTTC
TRBV29-1	TRBJ1-2	NA	TRBD1	15	CSVGAHLRQGEGYTF	TGCAGCGTTGGAGCCCACCTGCGACAGGGGGAAGGCTACACCTTC
TRBV15	TRBJ2-7	NA	TRBD1	15	CATSSSRQGQYEQYF	TGTGCCACCAGCAGCTCGAGACAGGGACAGTACGAGCAGTACTTC
TRBV3-1/TRBV3-2	TRBJ2-1	NA	TRBD2	16	CASSQGSSGSFYEQFF	TGTGCCAGCAGCCAAGGTTCTAGCGGGAGTTTCTATGAGCAGTTCTTC
TRBV9	TRBJ2-1	NA	NA	12	CASSARNNEQFF	TGTGCCAGCAGCGCGAGAAACAATGAGCAGTTCTTC
TRBV7-9	TRBJ2-1	NA	TRBD2	16	CASSSRSGSSYNEQFF	TGTGCCAGCAGCTCCAGGAGCGGGAGCTCCTACAATGAGCAGTTCTTC
TRBV2	TRBJ2-7	few	NA	13	CASTRQPEDEQYF	TGTGCCAGCACCCGGCAGCCTGAGGACGAGCAGTACTTC
TRBV4-1	TRBJ2-2	NA	NA	15	CASSYEGGAPGELFF	TGCGCCAGCAGCTATGAGGGGGGGGCCCCCGGGGAGCTGTTTTTT
TRBV7-2	TRBJ1-2	NA	TRBD1	15	CASSQRTGQDYGYTF	TGTGCCAGCAGCCAGCGGACAGGGCAAGATTATGGCTACACCTTC
TRBV2	TRBJ1-6	NA	NA	17	CASSILEGNYYNSPLHF	TGTGCCAGCAGTATCTTAGAGGGAAACTACTATAATTCACCCCTCCACTTT
TRBV11-1	TRBJ2-7	NA	TRBD2	12	CASSLTSDEQYF	TGTGCCAGCAGCTTAACTAGCGACGAGCAGTACTTC
TRBV11-2	TRBJ1-4	NA	NA	15	CASSLGPTAIEKLFF	TGTGCCAGCAGCTTAGGCCCTACAGCTATTGAAAAACTGTTTTTT
TRBV27	TRBJ1-6	few	TRBD1	15	CASSFGGTGPSPLHF	TGTGCCAGCAGTTTTGGTGGGACAGGGCCTTCACCCCTCCACTTT
TRBV6-1	TRBJ2-7	NA	TRBD1	14	CASSDNRGLSEQYF	TGTGCCAGCAGTGACAACAGGGGGCTGAGCGAGCAGTACTTC
TRBV7-3	TRBJ2-2	NA	TRBD2	19	CASSPQRGGLTPNTGELFF	TGTGCCAGCAGCCCCCAGCGGGGGGGCCTAACTCCGAACACCGGGGAGCTGTTTTTT
TRBV3-1/TRBV3-2	TRBJ2-7	once	NA	15	CASSRPGLRSYEQYF	TGTGCCAGCAGCCGACCGGGACTGAGGTCCTACGAGCAGTACTTC
TRBV5-5	TRBJ2-5	NA	TRBD2	16	CASSFTAGVGQETQYF	TGTGCCAGCAGCTTCACAGCGGGAGTGGGACAAGAGACCCAGTACTTC
TRBV19	TRBJ2-5	NA	TRBD2	18	CASSNRASGRAYQETQYF	TGTGCCAGTAGTAATCGGGCTAGCGGGAGGGCCTACCAAGAGACCCAGTACTTC
TRBV20-1	TRBJ2-1	NA	NA	15	CSASKKPSSYNEQFF	TGCAGTGCTAGTAAAAAGCCGAGCTCCTACAATGAGCAGTTCTTC
TRBV25-1	TRBJ2-1	NA	NA	14	CASSEPLGGAEQFF	TGTGCCAGCAGTGAACCCCTGGGGGGGGCCGAGCAGTTCTTC
TRBV5-4	TRBJ1-1	NA	NA	15	CASSSGGASNTEAFF	TGTGCCAGCAGCTCCGGCGGAGCTTCCAACACTGAAGCTTTCTTT
TRBV19	TRBJ2-3	NA	TRBD1	15	CASSQLDRVTDTQYF	TGTGCCAGTAGTCAACTAGACAGGGTCACAGATACGCAGTATTTT